A selection of T cell receptor beta chains follows, all from one sample in a study of blood T cell repertoires in COVID-19. Clones were sequenced by immunoSEQ multiplex PCR, and TCRdb holds only the in-frame ones, with some missing. This sample has 240,000 or so clones, with roughly four fifths found just once. Sequencing input: peripheral blood. The receptors stem from a woman aged 18-30 years with acute or convalescent COVID-19. The conserved cysteine and the conserved F or W are not part of the CDR3 here.

J gene,V gene,CDR3 length,CDR3 protein
TRBJ2-7,TRBV29-1,10,SVRDTTYEQY
TRBJ1-4,TRBV5-1,12,ASSPGVANEKLF
TRBJ2-3,TRBV7-6,13,ASSSQGLTTDTQY
TRBJ2-3,TRBV5-1,13,ASSLTGGGTDTQY
TRBJ1-3,TRBV19,15,ASSHRTGTNSGNTIY
TRBJ2-1,TRBV14,16,ASSALGYAGDVGNEQF
TRBJ1-2,TRBV4-3,12,ASSQDGTRAGYT
TRBJ2-1,TRBV19,14,ASSTRLAGGPFEQF
TRBJ2-2,TRBV18,14,ASSQGQLLNTGELF
TRBJ2-7,TRBV10-3,12,AISATRGSYEQY
TRBJ2-7,TRBV10-1,14,ASSDPPQGSPYEQY
TRBJ2-7,TRBV27,13,ASSYLQTGSHEQY
TRBJ2-3,TRBV11-3,13,ASSPGQWGTDTQY
TRBJ1-1,TRBV6-5,11,ASRRQVDTEAF
TRBJ2-1,TRBV11-2,13,ASSVTSGSRNEQF
TRBJ2-4,TRBV7-2,11,ASSLGQGNIQY
TRBJ2-1,TRBV2,13,ASSDDQGSYNEQF
TRBJ2-4,TRBV19,12,ASSTVTTSNIQY
TRBJ1-2,TRBV6-2/TRBV6-3,13,ASSYRPPFRGGYT
TRBJ2-3,TRBV4-1,16,ASSPGLAGISSTDTQY
TRBJ1-2,TRBV28,14,ASSKMTGALNYGYT
TRBJ2-1,TRBV5-4,12,ASSFRDTDNEQF
TRBJ2-7,TRBV29-1,9,SVASAYEQY
TRBJ2-7,TRBV19,15,ASSILGGQGRLYEQY
TRBJ2-1,TRBV6-2/TRBV6-3,13,ASSQRGSSYNEQF
TRBJ2-2,TRBV20-1,11,SASSLVGGELF
TRBJ2-1,TRBV6-4,13,ASSRTSGDYNEQF
TRBJ2-5,TRBV5-1,13,ASSSGTGGRETQY
TRBJ1-1,TRBV5-4,14,ASSLAGMLMNTEAF
TRBJ1-6,TRBV7-2,12,ASEDSSYNSPLH
TRBJ2-5,TRBV27,12,ASTPQGVRETQY
TRBJ1-5,TRBV6-1,11,ASSEQWNQPQH
TRBJ2-7,TRBV6-5,9,ASTMTYEQY
TRBJ2-7,TRBV18,11,ASSIQGDYEQY
TRBJ1-1,TRBV9,13,ASSVEWTGEGGAF
TRBJ2-3,TRBV6-1,13,ASSEGGLSTDTQY
TRBJ1-5,TRBV4-3,13,ASSQEWDGGRPQH
TRBJ1-4,TRBV7-9,11,ASSPRHVEKLF
TRBJ2-7,TRBV9,13,ASSVGGGISNEQY
TRBJ2-1,TRBV19,16,ASSIDGTSGRSYNEQF
TRBJ2-7,TRBV11-1,13,ASSYGRDVSYEQY
TRBJ1-2,TRBV27,17,ASSLRVTGQGLLNYGYT
TRBJ1-6,TRBV3-1/TRBV3-2,12,ASSQAQGISPLH
TRBJ1-5,TRBV28,13,ASRQTGIGDQPQH
TRBJ1-1,TRBV6-5,11,ASSLDTNTEAF
TRBJ2-7,TRBV30,14,AWIPPLAGGSYEQY
TRBJ2-1,TRBV7-9,12,ASSQGLAYNEQF
TRBJ1-4,TRBV2,11,ASSAPDSEKLF
TRBJ2-3,TRBV20-1,14,SASASGSSSTDTQY
TRBJ1-1,TRBV25-1,15,ASSEYYLTEMNTEAF
TRBJ1-5,TRBV27,13,ASSLFIGGNQPQH
TRBJ1-2,TRBV2,12,ASRISSGTAGYT